The sample holds many counts of the clone carrying this TCR beta chain. These data are taken from a study of neurological immune-mediated disorders. Via MiXCR, TCRdb re-called the 5' RACE reads, giving one row per CDR3 protein. Of roughly 56,000 distinct CDR3 sequences in the sample, approximately 10% were seen once. Germline-derived CDR1 and CDR2 are SGHRS and YFSETQ. This CDR3 comprises 15 residues. The germline V and J ends were trimmed by 1 base and 2 bases, with 10 bases remaining between them. Unsorted libraries came from 2 million PBMCs stored at -80 °C. This TCR came from a man in his 60s in good health. This chain uses TRBV5-1 with TRBJ1-5; no firm D call. Sequenced sample: PBMCs. CDR3 sequence (DNA): TGCGCCAGCAGCTTGTACGAGGGTGGCAATCAGCCCCAGCATTTT. Translated, it gives CASSLYEGGNQPQHF.